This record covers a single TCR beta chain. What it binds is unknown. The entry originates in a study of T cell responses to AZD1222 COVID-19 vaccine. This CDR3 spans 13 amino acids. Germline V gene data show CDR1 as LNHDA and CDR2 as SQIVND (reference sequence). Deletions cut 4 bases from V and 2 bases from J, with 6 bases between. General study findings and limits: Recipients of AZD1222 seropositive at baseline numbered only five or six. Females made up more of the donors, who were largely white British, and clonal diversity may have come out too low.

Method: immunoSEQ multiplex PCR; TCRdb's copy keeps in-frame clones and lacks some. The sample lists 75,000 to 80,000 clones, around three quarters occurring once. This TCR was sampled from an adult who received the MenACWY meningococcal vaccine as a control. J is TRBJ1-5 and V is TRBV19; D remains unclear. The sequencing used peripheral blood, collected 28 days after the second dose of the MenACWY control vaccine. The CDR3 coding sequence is TGTGCCAGTAGTAGCCGGGGCAATCAGCCCCAGCATTTT. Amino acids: CASSSRGNQPQHF.